These T cell receptor beta chains were read from a single sample in a study of T cell responses to AZD1222 COVID-19 vaccine. TCRdb's copy holds only in-frame clones and misses some; the assay was immunoSEQ multiplex PCR. Counted here are 150,000 to 200,000 clones, 92% occurring once; the ten biggest clones make up around 0.99%. This sample comprised peripheral blood, obtained 28 days after the second AZD1222 dose. These receptors were collected from an adult who received the AZD1222 COVID-19 vaccine. The CDR3 runs from the conserved cysteine through the conserved F or W. The order of the fields is J gene, V gene, D gene, clone size, CDR3 protein, CDR3 DNA. The D gene is left open where the match is weak. Clone size, where shown, is once, few, many, or a class for clones that have expanded.

J gene: TRBJ2-1; V gene: TRBV11-2; D gene: -; clone size: -; CDR3 protein: CASSLGGPEEQFF; CDR3 DNA: TGTGCCAGCAGCTTGGGGGGCCCAGAAGAGCAGTTCTTC
J gene: TRBJ2-1; V gene: TRBV3-1/TRBV3-2; D gene: -; clone size: -; CDR3 protein: CASSHVEGSYNEQFF; CDR3 DNA: TGTGCCAGCAGCCACGTGGAGGGGTCCTACAATGAGCAGTTCTTC
J gene: TRBJ2-7; V gene: TRBV10-2; D gene: TRBD2; clone size: -; CDR3 protein: CASRPRLAGDYEQYF; CDR3 DNA: TGCGCCAGCAGGCCCAGACTAGCGGGGGACTACGAGCAGTACTTC
J gene: TRBJ1-1; V gene: TRBV4-1; D gene: -; clone size: -; CDR3 protein: CASSQGFEVNTEAFF; CDR3 DNA: TGCGCCAGCAGCCAAGGTTTCGAGGTTAACACTGAAGCTTTCTTT
J gene: TRBJ2-2; V gene: TRBV18; D gene: -; clone size: few; CDR3 protein: CASSPTGGELFF; CDR3 DNA: TGTGCCAGCTCACCAACCGGCGGGGAGCTGTTTTTT
J gene: TRBJ1-2; V gene: TRBV2; D gene: -; clone size: -; CDR3 protein: CASSEQGNYGYTF; CDR3 DNA: TGTGCCAGCAGTGAACAGGGTAACTATGGCTACACCTTC
J gene: TRBJ2-3; V gene: TRBV24-1; D gene: TRBD1; clone size: few; CDR3 protein: CATSAASGTGYTDTQYF; CDR3 DNA: TGTGCCACCAGTGCCGCATCCGGGACAGGGTACACAGATACGCAGTATTTT
J gene: TRBJ1-2; V gene: TRBV12-5; D gene: -; clone size: -; CDR3 protein: CASGLTTVGGYTF; CDR3 DNA: TGTGCTAGTGGTTTGACGACAGTGGGGGGCTACACCTTC
J gene: TRBJ2-2; V gene: TRBV7-7; D gene: TRBD1; clone size: -; CDR3 protein: CASSPGADRANTGELFF; CDR3 DNA: TGTGCCAGCAGCCCTGGGGCTGACAGGGCGAACACCGGGGAGCTGTTTTTT
J gene: TRBJ1-5; V gene: TRBV5-5; D gene: TRBD1; clone size: -; CDR3 protein: CASSWTGDQPQHF; CDR3 DNA: TGTGCCAGCAGCTGGACAGGGGACCAGCCCCAGCATTTT
J gene: TRBJ2-3; V gene: TRBV6-2/TRBV6-3; D gene: -; clone size: -; CDR3 protein: CASSYSPETDTQYF; CDR3 DNA: TGTGCCAGCAGTTACTCGCCGGAGACAGATACGCAGTATTTT
J gene: TRBJ1-2; V gene: TRBV6-5; D gene: -; clone size: -; CDR3 protein: CASSTPDGLYGYTF; CDR3 DNA: TGTGCCAGCAGTACCCCGGACGGTTTGTATGGCTACACCTTC
J gene: TRBJ1-4; V gene: TRBV3-1/TRBV3-2; D gene: -; clone size: few; CDR3 protein: CASSLRQTGEKLFF; CDR3 DNA: TGTGCCAGCAGCCTCCGACAGACTGGGGAAAAACTGTTTTTT
J gene: TRBJ1-2; V gene: TRBV18; D gene: -; clone size: -; CDR3 protein: CASSPPQRYGYTF; CDR3 DNA: TGTGCCAGCTCACCACCACAGAGATATGGCTACACCTTC
J gene: TRBJ1-2; V gene: TRBV7-8; D gene: TRBD1; clone size: once; CDR3 protein: CASSARRDRDPYGYTF; CDR3 DNA: TGTGCCAGCAGCGCCCGCCGGGACAGGGACCCCTATGGCTACACCTTC
J gene: TRBJ2-3; V gene: TRBV10-1; D gene: -; clone size: -; CDR3 protein: CASSSRADTDTQYF; CDR3 DNA: TGCGCCAGCAGTTCCCGAGCAGATACAGATACGCAGTATTTT
J gene: TRBJ1-2; V gene: TRBV6-5; D gene: -; clone size: once; CDR3 protein: CASSAGWGSDYGYTF; CDR3 DNA: TGTGCCAGCAGCGCCGGGTGGGGTTCAGACTATGGCTACACCTTC
J gene: TRBJ2-1; V gene: TRBV6-5; D gene: -; clone size: once; CDR3 protein: CASSYSDSSYNEQFF; CDR3 DNA: TGTGCCAGCAGTTACTCAGATAGCTCCTACAATGAGCAGTTCTTC
J gene: TRBJ2-1; V gene: TRBV4-1; D gene: TRBD2; clone size: once; CDR3 protein: CASSHRTSGPREYNEQFF; CDR3 DNA: TGCGCCAGCAGCCACCGGACTAGCGGGCCCAGGGAGTACAATGAGCAGTTCTTC
J gene: TRBJ2-3; V gene: TRBV7-2; D gene: TRBD2; clone size: -; CDR3 protein: CASSQRLAAYTDTQYF; CDR3 DNA: TGTGCCAGCAGCCAAAGACTAGCGGCGTACACAGATACGCAGTATTTT
J gene: TRBJ1-2; V gene: TRBV6-2/TRBV6-3; D gene: -; clone size: -; CDR3 protein: CASSYSSGSRGYTF; CDR3 DNA: TGTGCCAGCAGTTACTCATCGGGCAGCCGGGGCTACACCTTC
J gene: TRBJ1-1; V gene: TRBV4-1; D gene: TRBD1; clone size: once; CDR3 protein: CASSRGQLNTEAFF; CDR3 DNA: TGCGCCAGCAGCCGGGGACAGTTGAACACTGAAGCTTTCTTT
J gene: TRBJ2-5; V gene: TRBV10-3; D gene: -; clone size: once; CDR3 protein: CATQRGGVHQETQYF; CDR3 DNA: TGTGCCACTCAGAGGGGCGGGGTACACCAAGAGACCCAGTACTTC
J gene: TRBJ2-1; V gene: TRBV7-3; D gene: TRBD2; clone size: few; CDR3 protein: CASSLQRGVSYNEQFF; CDR3 DNA: TGTGCCAGCAGCTTACAGCGGGGGGTCTCCTACAATGAGCAGTTCTTC